This TCR beta chain was obtained from a study of PD-1 and CTLA-4 blockade in melanoma. The data were produced by immunoSEQ multiplex PCR, yet TCRdb's version contains in-frame clones alone and is incomplete. There are approximately 17,000 clones in the sample; 70% occur only once, and 13% to 15% lies in the top ten. The CDR3 runs to 14 residues. Trimming cost V 0 bases and J 3 bases, with 12 bases left between them. Germline V gene sequence: CDR1 GTSNPN, CDR2 SVGIG (reference sequence). The TCR originated in a human donor with melanoma. The material sequenced was CD8+ T cells from peripheral blood, taken from a patient given anti-PD-1 treatment. The chain uses TRBV30 and TRBJ2-7, with D unresolved. Here the CDR3 reads CAWSVVAGGYEQYF. The CDR3 DNA sequence: TGTGCCTGGAGTGTAGTAGCAGGTGGCTACGAGCAGTACTTC.